This record looks at one T cell receptor (beta chain) sequence and its context. Its antigen is still unknown. This specimen belongs to a study of cytomegalovirus exposure and HLA in healthy donors. Study-wide context: Out of about 190 million T cells, an earlier analysis found around 110 million unique TCR beta sequences in total.

Findings and caveats of the study: Later analysis indicated greater clonal expansion among HLA-associated TCR beta chains than among equally common other chains. Immune exposure information available was restricted to CMV serostatus. In a later analysis, HLA-C alleles had the fewest associated TCRs, DRB1 alleles the most.

Amplification used 60 Vbeta primers and 13 Jbeta primers. The table came from immunoSEQ multiplex PCR; TCRdb's copy has only in-frame clones and leaves some out. The sample contains roughly 130,000 clones, 65% to 90% of which appear only once. V shed 1 base and J shed 5 bases, with 8 bases lying between them. The CDR3 is made up of 13 amino acids. Germline CDR1 SGHTA, CDR2 FQGNSA. The chain combines TRBV7-2 with TRBJ1-2; D uncertain. This TCR was recovered from a man aged 18 to 29 in good health and CMV-seronegative. Sequencing used PBMCs. CDR3: CASSLGSSYGYTF. DNA of the CDR3: TGTGCCAGCAGCTTAGGCAGTTCGTATGGCTACACCTTC.